The 24 T cell receptor beta chains in this list originate from one sample, sequenced in a study of beta chain features in type 1 diabetes. Findings of the study overall: In all four CD4+ subsets, TCRB CDR3 length was significantly, moderately reduced in type 1 diabetes.

Sequenced material consisted of expressed TCRB transcripts (all of the isolated RNA was reverse transcribed). Method: immunoSEQ multiplex PCR; TCRdb's copy keeps in-frame clones and lacks some. The sample contains 130,000 or so clones, approximately 15% of which appear only once. Their recognized antigens are unknown. The sequencing sample was made of central memory CD4+ T cells from blood. Receptors were obtained from a young man with type 1 diabetes.

The chain joins TRBV18 to TRBJ2-1, with 11 bases lining up with TRBD2. The ends lost 0 bases at V and 4 bases at J; junction bases unmatched: 2. This CDR3 has 16 amino acids. Germline V gene lookup returns CDR1 KGHSH and CDR2 LQKENI. CDR3: CASSPPGLAEYNEQFF. The DNA for the CDR3 is TGTGCCAGCTCACCACCGGGACTAGCGGAATACAATGAGCAGTTCTTC. The full variable domain, completed using reference TRBV18 and TRBJ2-1, is NAGVMQNPRHLVRRRGQEARLRCSPMKGHSHVYWYRQLPEEGLKFMVYLQKENIIDESGMPKERFSAEFPKEGPSILRIQQVVRGDSAAYFCASSPPGLAEYNEQFFGPGTRLTVL.

This clone was seen at least ten times. The genes are TRBV9 and TRBJ1-1; D may be TRBD1 (5 bases). The V end lost 1 base, the J end lost 1 base, and 11 bases lay between the germline ends. CDR1 is SGDLS, CDR2 YYNGEE, per germline. The CDR3 loop spans 15 amino acids. The CDR3 DNA follows: TGTGCCAGCAGCGTATCGGGGCACCCGAACACTGAAGCTTTCTTT. Its protein is CASSVSGHPNTEAFF.

The chain employs TRBV10-3 and TRBJ2-7; the match to TRBD2 covers 7 bases. The V and J ends lost 11 bases and 6 bases, in that order; junction bases with no gene match: 13. The CDR3 sequence is 13 residues long. CDR1 and CDR2 from the germline V gene are ENHRY and SYGVKD. CDR3: CAVGAGAPAEQYF. CDR3 in DNA: TGTGCCGTAGGGGCGGGAGCCCCCGCCGAGCAGTACTTC.

The CDR3 DNA reads as TGCAGCGTTGTTACAGGGGTGTACACCGGGGAGCTGTTTTTT. It specifies CSVVTGVYTGELFF. The V call is TRBV29-1, the J call TRBJ2-2; 7 nucleotides line up with TRBD1. Losses at the gene ends were 4 bases for V and 3 bases for J; bases not matched to a gene: 5. In germline, CDR1 is SQVTM, CDR2 ANQGSEA. There are 14 residues in the CDR3.

The CDR3 protein is CASSLTPPIRGAFF. CDR3 in DNA: TGTGCCAGCAGTTTAACCCCCCCGATACGTGGGGCTTTCTTT. The rearrangement links TRBV28 to TRBJ1-1; D gene ambiguous. Germline V gene sequence: CDR1 MDHEN, CDR2 SYDVKM. V was pared by 2 bases and J by 11 bases, with 18 bases between. This CDR3 contains 14 residues.

This rearrangement joins TRBV30 to TRBJ2-3; D uncertain. This CDR3 region has 13 residues. Deletions cut 5 bases from V and 1 base from J, with 10 bases between. Per the germline V gene, CDR1 is GTSNPN and CDR2 is SVGIG (reference sequence). CDR3 residues: CAWSGFGTDTQYF. DNA of the CDR3: TGTGCCTGGTCCGGATTCGGCACAGATACGCAGTATTTT.

The chain carries TRBV29-1 and TRBJ2-2; possibly TRBD1 for D (6 bases). The ends were cut back, 4 bases at V and 4 bases at J, with 13 bases in the middle. The germline gives CDR1 SQVTM, CDR2 ANQGSEA. The CDR3 has 14 residues. CDR3 region: CSVAGTSSTGELFF. As DNA, the CDR3 is TGCAGCGTTGCCGGGACATCGAGCACCGGGGAGCTGTTTTTT.

The table lists this clone with a few counts. This sequence joins TRBV10-2 and TRBJ1-2; possibly TRBD1 for D (6 bases). The germline gives CDR1 WSHSY, CDR2 SAAADI. The V gene lost 8 bases and the J gene lost 0 bases, with 13 bases spanning the gap. The CDR3 loop spans 14 amino acids. The chain's CDR3 is CASGNRVTNYGYTF. The CDR3 DNA is TGCGCCAGCGGAAACAGGGTGACTAACTATGGCTACACCTTC.

Ten or more counts support this clone. The chain uses TRBV7-9 and TRBJ1-5, with TRBD1 identical over 7 bases. CDR1 SEHNR and CDR2 FQNEAQ come from the germline V gene (reference sequence). The V gene end was trimmed by 2 bases and the J gene end by 5 bases; junction bases not matched to a gene: 6. There are 15 residues in the CDR3. CDR3 in amino acids: CASSLRGQDDQPQHF. CDR3 DNA: TGTGCCAGCAGCTTACGAGGACAGGACGATCAGCCCCAGCATTTT.

The sample holds many counts of this clone. The chain carries TRBV30 and TRBJ2-6; D is tentatively TRBD1 or TRBD2 (5 bases each). Germline V lookup: CDR1 GTSNPN, CDR2 SVGIG (reference sequence). V was cut by 0 bases and J by 1 base, with 7 bases left in between. The length of the CDR3 is 15 residues. The CDR3 nucleotides are TGTGCCTGGAGTGTTTGGGGGTCTGGGGCCAACGTCCTGACTTTC. Its protein is CAWSVWGSGANVLTF.

The chain couples TRBV2 to TRBJ1-4, with D unclear. CDR3 length: 12 amino acids. V was pared by 0 bases and J by 16 bases, with 12 bases between. Per germline, CDR1 SNHLY and CDR2 FYNNEI. The CDR3 loop reads CASSEALHSRFF. CDR3 coding DNA: TGTGCCAGCAGTGAAGCGCTGCATTCAAGGTTTTTT.

The V gene is TRBV28, the J gene TRBJ1-1; tentative D call: TRBD1 (6 bases). Trimming cost V 7 bases and J 12 bases, with 21 bases left between them. The CDR3 consists of 13 residues. Germline CDR1 reads MDHEN; CDR2 reads SYDVKM. CDR3 in amino acids: CASNLNPGQRTFF. The DNA of the CDR3 is TGTGCCAGCAACCTAAACCCCGGACAGCGAACTTTCTTT.

The chain carries TRBV6-5 and TRBJ2-5, with 7 positions matching TRBD2. V lost 3 bases to trimming and J lost 5 bases; unmatched junction nucleotides: 6. The CDR3 spans 14 residues. Germline V gene sequence: CDR1 MNHEY, CDR2 SVGAGI. CDR3 sequence reads: CASSYGRVEETQYF. The CDR3 DNA reads as TGTGCCAGCAGTTATGGGAGGGTAGAGGAGACCCAGTACTTC.

This clone showed up just once. The sample has other DNA sequences that encode this CDR3 too. The rearrangement joins TRBV5-1 to TRBJ2-6, with unresolved D. With 0 bases removed from V and 2 bases from J, the gap between germline ends came to 6 bases. This CDR3 is 15 amino acids long. Germline V lookup: CDR1 SGHRS, CDR2 YFSETQ. CDR3 loop: CASSLGGAGANVLTF. Here the CDR3 DNA reads TGCGCCAGCAGCTTGGGGGGTGCTGGGGCCAACGTCCTGACTTTC.

The V gene is TRBV11-2, the J gene TRBJ2-5, with 11 bases identical to TRBD1. Germline V CDR1 and CDR2: SGHAT, FQNNGV. The CDR3 runs 15 residues. V lost 7 bases, J lost 5 bases, and 9 bases stayed unmatched. The CDR3 DNA reads as TGTGCCAGCACCCTGGGACAGGGGGATGTTGAGACCCAGTACTTC. Its protein product is CASTLGQGDVETQYF.

There are a few counts of this clone. The chain recombines TRBV29-1 with TRBJ2-1; 10 bases are a match to TRBD1. Trimming removed 6 bases from V and 6 bases from J; junction bases left unmatched: 8. The CDR3 is made up of 14 amino acids. Germline values: CDR1 SQVTM, CDR2 ANQGSEA. CDR3 amino acids: CSVESRTGGNEQFF. The CDR3 nucleotides are TGCAGCGTGGAATCACGGACAGGGGGCAATGAGCAGTTCTTC.

The chain is built from TRBV9 and TRBJ2-1, with 9 bases aligning to TRBD1. Germline CDR1 SGDLS, CDR2 YYNGEE. V lost 0 bases to trimming and J lost 8 bases; unmatched junction nucleotides: 12. This CDR3 has 17 amino acids. The CDR3 DNA sequence: TGTGCCAGCAGCGTAGCCATACAGGGGGCTACGGCCGATGAGCAGTTCTTC. It encodes CASSVAIQGATADEQFF.

CDR3 region: CASSQAGDTDTQYF. CDR3 sequence (DNA): TGCGCCAGCAGCCAAGCCGGAGACACAGATACGCAGTATTTT. J is TRBJ2-3 and V is TRBV4-1; no definite D call. Between the trimmed V and J ends, which lost 1 base and 2 bases, there was a span of 7 bases. Germline values: CDR1 MGHRA, CDR2 YSYEKL. This CDR3 comprises 14 residues.

This clone was counted a few times. The chain has TRBV29-1 and TRBJ2-3; 14 bases are shared with TRBD2. There are 13 residues in the CDR3. Germline CDR1 SQVTM, CDR2 ANQGSEA. The junction had 5 bases not matched to a gene; V was cut back by 6 bases and J by 9 bases. The CDR3 region is CSVRLAGGFTQYF. The CDR3, as DNA: TGCAGCGTCAGACTAGCGGGAGGGTTCACGCAGTATTTT.

This clone showed up many times. The chain employs TRBV4-1 and TRBJ2-1; D is possibly TRBD2 (5 bases). This CDR3 spans 15 amino acids. CDR1 and CDR2 from the germline V gene are MGHRA and YSYEKL. Between the trimmed V and J ends, which lost 6 bases and 0 bases, there was a span of 12 bases. This CDR3 reads CASRLDTGSYNEQFF. The CDR3 DNA sequence: TGCGCCAGCAGACTAGACACCGGCTCCTACAATGAGCAGTTCTTC.

This clone was counted between two and nine times. One end of the junction is discordant with germline, which a read error may explain. The chain carries TRBV19 and TRBJ2-6; D is undetermined. The CDR3 extends over 15 amino acids. Per the germline V gene, CDR1 is LNHDA and CDR2 is SQIVND (reference sequence). CDR3 amino acids: CATSAESSGANVLTF. The CDR3 DNA follows: TGTGCCACTAGTGCGGAGAGCTCTGGGGCCAACGTCCTGACTTTC.

The chain recombines TRBV2 with TRBJ1-1; D unclear. Trimming left V 5 bases short and J 2 bases short, with 0 bases between. This CDR3 is built from 10 residues. Germline assignment: CDR1 SNHLY and CDR2 FYNNEI. The CDR3 region is CASSNTEAFF. Here the CDR3 DNA reads TGTGCCAGCAGTAACACTGAAGCTTTCTTT.

The genes are TRBV2 and TRBJ2-6; no reliable D call. There are 14 residues in the CDR3. Trimming took 7 bases from V and 0 from J, leaving 7 bases between them. CDR1 SNHLY and CDR2 FYNNEI come from the germline V gene. The CDR3 bases are TGTGCCAGCACCCTTTCCTCTGGGGCCAACGTCCTGACTTTC. It specifies CASTLSSGANVLTF.

The CDR3 loop is CAWGLTQRGPQHF. The DNA for the CDR3 is TGTGCCTGGGGACTGACGCAGCGGGGACCCCAGCATTTT. V and J are TRBV30 and TRBJ1-5, with no clear D. Germline V gene data show CDR1 as GTSNPN and CDR2 as SVGIG (reference sequence). The CDR3 length is 13 residues. The germline V and J ends were trimmed by 5 bases and 10 bases, with 18 bases remaining between them.